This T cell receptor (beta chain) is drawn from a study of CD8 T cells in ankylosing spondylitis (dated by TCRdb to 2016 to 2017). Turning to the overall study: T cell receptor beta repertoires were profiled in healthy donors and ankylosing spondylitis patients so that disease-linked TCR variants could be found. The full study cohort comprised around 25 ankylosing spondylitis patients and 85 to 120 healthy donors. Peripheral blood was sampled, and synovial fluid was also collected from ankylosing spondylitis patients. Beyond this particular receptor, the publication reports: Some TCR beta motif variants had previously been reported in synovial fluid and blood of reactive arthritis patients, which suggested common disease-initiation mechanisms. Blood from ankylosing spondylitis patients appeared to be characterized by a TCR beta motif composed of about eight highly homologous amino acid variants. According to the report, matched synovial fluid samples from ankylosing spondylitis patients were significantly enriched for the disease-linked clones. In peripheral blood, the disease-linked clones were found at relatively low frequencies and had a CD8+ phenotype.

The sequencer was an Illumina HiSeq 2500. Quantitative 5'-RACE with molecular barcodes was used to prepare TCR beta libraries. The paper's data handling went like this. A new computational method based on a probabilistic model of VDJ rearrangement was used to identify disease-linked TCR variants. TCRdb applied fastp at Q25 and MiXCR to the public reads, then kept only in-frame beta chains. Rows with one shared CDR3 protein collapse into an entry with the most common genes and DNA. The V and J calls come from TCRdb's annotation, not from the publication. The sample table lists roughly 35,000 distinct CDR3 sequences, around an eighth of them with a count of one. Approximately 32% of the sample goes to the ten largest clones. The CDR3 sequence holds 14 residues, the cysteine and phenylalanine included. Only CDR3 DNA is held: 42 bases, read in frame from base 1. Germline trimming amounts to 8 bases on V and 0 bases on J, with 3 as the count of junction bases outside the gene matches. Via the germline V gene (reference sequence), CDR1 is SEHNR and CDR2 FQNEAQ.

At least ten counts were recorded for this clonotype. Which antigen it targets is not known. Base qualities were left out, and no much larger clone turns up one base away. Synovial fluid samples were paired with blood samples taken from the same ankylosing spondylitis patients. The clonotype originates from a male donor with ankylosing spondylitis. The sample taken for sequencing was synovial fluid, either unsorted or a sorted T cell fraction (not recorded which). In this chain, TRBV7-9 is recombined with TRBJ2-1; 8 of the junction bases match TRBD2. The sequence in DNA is TGTGCCAGCCGAAGCGGGAGCTCCTACAATGAGCAGTTCTTC. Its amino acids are CASRSGSSYNEQFF.